This T cell receptor beta chain was profiled in a study of cytomegalovirus exposure and HLA in healthy donors. Study information: An analysis done earlier identified 120 million or so unique TCR beta sequences from 150 million to 200 million T cells. Notes on the study in general: Most TCR sequences showed up rarely, but some public TCRs showed up in many donors. Presence/absence analysis assumed near-uniform sequencing depth across donors.

Looked up from germline, CDR1 is WSHSY and CDR2 is SAAADI. The CDR3 covers 15 residues. Trimming removed 6 bases from V and 3 bases from J; junction bases left unmatched: 7. A multiplex PCR was run with 60 Vbeta primers and 13 Jbeta primers. Measured with immunoSEQ multiplex PCR; TCRdb has only the in-frame clones, and not every one. Among 150,000 to 200,000 clones listed, around 80% were seen once. A remark on this clone: Its antigen is not identified.

The clonotype originates from a woman in her 30s in good health and CMV-seronegative. The chain combines TRBV10-2 with TRBJ2-7, with TRBD1 matching over 11 bases. What was sequenced was PBMCs. The CDR3 loop is CASSVAGTGGYEQYF. CDR3 sequence (DNA): TGCGCCAGCAGCGTCGCCGGGACAGGGGGCTACGAGCAGTACTTC.